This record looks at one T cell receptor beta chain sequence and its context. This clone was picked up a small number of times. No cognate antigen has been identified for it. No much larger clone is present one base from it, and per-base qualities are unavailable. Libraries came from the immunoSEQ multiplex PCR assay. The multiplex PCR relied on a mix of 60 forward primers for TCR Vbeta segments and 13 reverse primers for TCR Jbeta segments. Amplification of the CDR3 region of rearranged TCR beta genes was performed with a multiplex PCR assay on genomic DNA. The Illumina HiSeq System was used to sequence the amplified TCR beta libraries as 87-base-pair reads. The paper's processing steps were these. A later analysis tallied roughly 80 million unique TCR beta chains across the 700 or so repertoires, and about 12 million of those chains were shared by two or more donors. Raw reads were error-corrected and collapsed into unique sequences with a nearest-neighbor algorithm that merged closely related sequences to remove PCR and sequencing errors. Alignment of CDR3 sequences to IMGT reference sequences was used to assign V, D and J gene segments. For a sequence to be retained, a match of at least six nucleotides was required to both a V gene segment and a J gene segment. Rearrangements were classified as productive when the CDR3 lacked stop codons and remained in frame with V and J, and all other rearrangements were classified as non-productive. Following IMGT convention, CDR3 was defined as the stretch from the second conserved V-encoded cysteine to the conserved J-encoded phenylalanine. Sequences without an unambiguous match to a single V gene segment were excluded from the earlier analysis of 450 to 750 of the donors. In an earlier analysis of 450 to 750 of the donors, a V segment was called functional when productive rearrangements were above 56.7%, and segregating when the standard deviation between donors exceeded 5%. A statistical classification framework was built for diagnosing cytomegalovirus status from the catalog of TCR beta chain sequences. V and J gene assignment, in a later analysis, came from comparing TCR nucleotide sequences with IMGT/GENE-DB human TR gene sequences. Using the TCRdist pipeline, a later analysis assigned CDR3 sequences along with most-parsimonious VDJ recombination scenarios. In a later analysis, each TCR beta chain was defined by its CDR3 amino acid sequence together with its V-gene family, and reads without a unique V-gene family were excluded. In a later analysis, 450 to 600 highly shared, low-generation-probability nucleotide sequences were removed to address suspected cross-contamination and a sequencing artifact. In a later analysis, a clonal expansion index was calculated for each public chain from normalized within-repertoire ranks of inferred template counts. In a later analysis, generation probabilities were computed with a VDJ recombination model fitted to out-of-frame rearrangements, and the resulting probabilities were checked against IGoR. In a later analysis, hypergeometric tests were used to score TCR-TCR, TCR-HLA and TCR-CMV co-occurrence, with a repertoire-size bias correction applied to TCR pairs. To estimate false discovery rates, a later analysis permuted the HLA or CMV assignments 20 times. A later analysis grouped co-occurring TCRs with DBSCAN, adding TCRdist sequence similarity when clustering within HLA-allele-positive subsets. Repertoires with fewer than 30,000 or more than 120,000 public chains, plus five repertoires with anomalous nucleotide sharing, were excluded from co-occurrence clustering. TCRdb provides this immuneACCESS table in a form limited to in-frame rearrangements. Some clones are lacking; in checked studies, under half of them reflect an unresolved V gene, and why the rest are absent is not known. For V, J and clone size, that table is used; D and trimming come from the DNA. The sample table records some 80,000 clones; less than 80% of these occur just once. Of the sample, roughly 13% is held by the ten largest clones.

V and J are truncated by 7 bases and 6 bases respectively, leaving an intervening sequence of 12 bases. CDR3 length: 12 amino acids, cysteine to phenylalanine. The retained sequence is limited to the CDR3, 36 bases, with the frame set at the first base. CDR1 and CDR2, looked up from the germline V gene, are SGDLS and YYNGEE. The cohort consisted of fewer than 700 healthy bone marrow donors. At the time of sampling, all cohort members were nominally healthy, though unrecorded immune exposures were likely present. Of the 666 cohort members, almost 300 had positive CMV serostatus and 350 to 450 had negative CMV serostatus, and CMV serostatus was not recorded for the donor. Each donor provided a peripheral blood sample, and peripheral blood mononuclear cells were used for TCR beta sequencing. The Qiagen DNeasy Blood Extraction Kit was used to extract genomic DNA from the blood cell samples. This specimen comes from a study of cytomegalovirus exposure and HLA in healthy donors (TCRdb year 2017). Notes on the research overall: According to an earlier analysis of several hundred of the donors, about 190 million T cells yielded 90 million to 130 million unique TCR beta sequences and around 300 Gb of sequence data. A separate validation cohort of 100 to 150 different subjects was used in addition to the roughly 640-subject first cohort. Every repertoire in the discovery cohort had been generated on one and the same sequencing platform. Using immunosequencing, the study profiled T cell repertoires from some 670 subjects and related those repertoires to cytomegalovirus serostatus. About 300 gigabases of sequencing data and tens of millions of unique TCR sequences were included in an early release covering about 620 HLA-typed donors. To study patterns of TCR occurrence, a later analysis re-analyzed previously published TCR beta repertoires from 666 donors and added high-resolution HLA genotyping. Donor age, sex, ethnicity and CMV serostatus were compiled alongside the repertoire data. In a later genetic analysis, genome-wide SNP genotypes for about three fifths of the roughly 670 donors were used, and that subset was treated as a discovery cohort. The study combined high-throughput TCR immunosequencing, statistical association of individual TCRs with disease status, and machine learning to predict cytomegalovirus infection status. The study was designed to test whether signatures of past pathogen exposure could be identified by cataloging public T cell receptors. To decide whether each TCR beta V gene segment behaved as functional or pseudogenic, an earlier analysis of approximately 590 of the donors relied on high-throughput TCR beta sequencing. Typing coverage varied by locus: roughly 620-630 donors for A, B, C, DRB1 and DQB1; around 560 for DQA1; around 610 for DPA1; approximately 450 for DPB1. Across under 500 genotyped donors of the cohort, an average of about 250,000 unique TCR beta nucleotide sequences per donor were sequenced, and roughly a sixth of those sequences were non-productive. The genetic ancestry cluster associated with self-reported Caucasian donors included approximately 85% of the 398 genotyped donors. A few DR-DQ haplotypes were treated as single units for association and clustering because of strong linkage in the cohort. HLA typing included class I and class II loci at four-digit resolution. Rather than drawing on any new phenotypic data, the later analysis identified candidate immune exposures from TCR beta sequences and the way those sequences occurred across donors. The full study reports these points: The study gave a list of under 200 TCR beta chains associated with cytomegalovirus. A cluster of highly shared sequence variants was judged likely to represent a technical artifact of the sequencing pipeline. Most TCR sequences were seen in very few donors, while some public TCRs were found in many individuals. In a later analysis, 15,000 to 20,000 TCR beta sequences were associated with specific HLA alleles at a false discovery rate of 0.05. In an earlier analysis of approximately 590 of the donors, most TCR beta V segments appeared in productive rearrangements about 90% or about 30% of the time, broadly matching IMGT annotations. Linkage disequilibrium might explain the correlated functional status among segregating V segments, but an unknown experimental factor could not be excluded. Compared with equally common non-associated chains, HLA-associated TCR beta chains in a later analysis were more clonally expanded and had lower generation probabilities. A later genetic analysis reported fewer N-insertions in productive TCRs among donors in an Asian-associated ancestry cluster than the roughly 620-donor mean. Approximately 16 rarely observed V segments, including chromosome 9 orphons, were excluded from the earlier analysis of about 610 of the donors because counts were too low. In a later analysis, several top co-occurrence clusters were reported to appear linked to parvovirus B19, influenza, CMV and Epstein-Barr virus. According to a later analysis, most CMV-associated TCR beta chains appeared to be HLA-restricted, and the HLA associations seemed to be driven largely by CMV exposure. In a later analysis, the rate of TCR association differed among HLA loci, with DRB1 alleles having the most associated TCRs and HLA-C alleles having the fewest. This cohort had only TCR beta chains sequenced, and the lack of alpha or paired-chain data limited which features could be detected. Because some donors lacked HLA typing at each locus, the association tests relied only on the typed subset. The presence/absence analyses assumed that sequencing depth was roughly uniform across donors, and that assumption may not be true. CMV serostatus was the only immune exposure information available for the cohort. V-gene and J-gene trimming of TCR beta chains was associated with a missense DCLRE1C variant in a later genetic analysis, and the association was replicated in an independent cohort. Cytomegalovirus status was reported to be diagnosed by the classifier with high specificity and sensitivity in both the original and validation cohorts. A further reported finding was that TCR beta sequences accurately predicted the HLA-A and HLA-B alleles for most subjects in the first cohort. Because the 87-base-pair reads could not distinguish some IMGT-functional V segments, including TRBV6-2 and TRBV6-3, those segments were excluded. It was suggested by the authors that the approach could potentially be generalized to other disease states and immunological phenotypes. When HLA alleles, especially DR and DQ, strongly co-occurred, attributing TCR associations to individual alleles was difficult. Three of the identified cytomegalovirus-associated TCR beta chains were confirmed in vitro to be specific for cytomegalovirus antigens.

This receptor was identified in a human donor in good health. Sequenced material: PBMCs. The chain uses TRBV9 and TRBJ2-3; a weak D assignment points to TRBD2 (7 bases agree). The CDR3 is CASGEGGDTQYF. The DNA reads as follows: TGTGCCAGCGGGGAGGGGGGGGATACGCAGTATTTT.